A single sample is the source of the 25 T cell receptor beta chains below, sequenced in a study of sequential checkpoint blockade in melanoma. Data came from immunoSEQ multiplex PCR; TCRdb stores just in-frame clones and leaves some out. There are 23,000 or so clones in the sample; approximately 68% occur only once, and 15% to 20% lies in the top ten. As to treatment: randomized to nivolumab then ipilimumab (arm A) or the reverse (arm B). The sequencing here drew on CD8+ T cells sorted from blood (inferred from file names), taken from a patient given nivolumab and ipilimumab in sequence. Every receptor here comes from a human donor with melanoma.

J is TRBJ2-1 and V is TRBV10-3; D might be TRBD2 (6 bases). V lost 2 bases and J 7 bases, leaving 15 bases between the germline ends. The germline V gene encodes CDR1 ENHRY and CDR2 SYGVKD. The length of the CDR3 is 15 residues. This CDR3 reads CAISEPVETRNEQFF. Here the CDR3 DNA reads TGTGCCATCAGTGAGCCGGTGGAGACTAGGAATGAGCAGTTCTTC.

V usage is TRBV2 and J usage is TRBJ2-2; D unresolved. This CDR3 is 11 amino acids long. Germline CDR1 SNHLY, CDR2 FYNNEI. The chain's CDR3 is CARGDTGELFF. The CDR3 coding sequence is TGTGCGCGCGGTGACACCGGGGAGCTGTTTTTT.

This clone turned up a few times. V is TRBV6-6 and J is TRBJ2-7; D might be TRBD2 (7 bases). The CDR3 extends over 14 amino acids. Germline CDR1 MNHNY, CDR2 SVGAGI (reference sequence). V lost 6 bases to trimming and J lost 5 bases, with 17 bases between them. CDR3 amino acids: CASSAGGAIDEQYF. CDR3 bases: TGTGCCAGCAGCGCTGGGGGGGCGATAGACGAGCAGTACTTC.

This chain links TRBV7-6 with TRBJ1-5; D is unclear. Germline CDR1 reads SGHVS; CDR2 reads FNYEAQ. The CDR3 runs 14 residues. Trimming left V 10 bases short and J 0 bases short, with 13 bases between. CDR3 protein: CATSSRTSNQPQHF. The CDR3, as DNA: TGTGCCACCTCGAGCCGAACTAGCAATCAGCCCCAGCATTTT.

This sequence joins TRBV11-2 and TRBJ2-7; 10 nucleotides match TRBD1. The trim removed 1 base at V and 0 bases at J, leaving 0 bases unmatched. Germline CDR1 is SGHAT and CDR2 is FQNNGV. The CDR3 sequence is 15 residues long. CDR3: CASSLGTGGSYEQYF. In nucleotides, the CDR3 is TGTGCCAGCAGCTTAGGGACAGGGGGCTCCTACGAGCAGTACTTC.

This clone was observed a single time. The chain joins TRBV5-1 to TRBJ2-3, with 11 nucleotides matching TRBD2. Trimming took 2 bases from V and 4 from J; bases not matched to a gene: 6. Germline lookup yields CDR1 SGHRS and CDR2 YFSETQ. CDR3 length: 16 residues. CDR3 bases: TGCGCCAGCAGCTTCCTTAGCGGGGGGGCCGCAGATACGCAGTATTTT. Translation gives CASSFLSGGAADTQYF.

The chain combines TRBV7-9 with TRBJ1-1, with TRBD1 matching 9 bases. Germline V CDR1 and CDR2: SEHNR, FQNEAQ (reference sequence). J gave up 11 bases and V 6 bases, and 7 bases lay outside the gene matches. There are 12 residues in the CDR3. The CDR3 bases are TGTGCCAGCAGTCCGGGACAGGGTGACGCTTTCTTT. Its translation is CASSPGQGDAFF.

This clone was seen a few times. The genes are TRBV7-9 and TRBJ1-2; D ambiguous. Germline V CDR1 and CDR2: SEHNR, FQNEAQ (reference sequence). The CDR3 length is 15 residues. Trimming cost V 5 bases and J 4 bases, with 17 bases left between them. CDR3 sequence: CASSQDNGPGYGYTF. The CDR3, as DNA: TGTGCCAGCAGCCAAGATAATGGTCCCGGCTATGGCTACACCTTC. The full variable domain, with the rest looked up from reference TRBV7-9 and TRBJ1-2, is DTGVSQNPRHKITKRGQNVTFRCDPISEHNRLYWYRQTLGQGPEFLTYFQNEAQLEKSRLLSDRFSAERPKGSFSTLEIQRTEQGDSAMYLCASSQDNGPGYGYTFGSGTRLTVV.

The V and J genes are TRBV4-2 and TRBJ2-2, with D possibly TRBD2 on 7 matching bases. The germline V and J ends were trimmed by 5 bases and 5 bases, with 21 bases remaining between them. The CDR3 length is 17 residues. Per germline, CDR1 LGHNA and CDR2 YNFKEQ. The CDR3 bases are TGTGCCAGCAGCTTTCGGGTTGTGGGGGGGCATACCGGGGAGCTGTTTTTT. Protein: CASSFRVVGGHTGELFF.

The gene calls are TRBV10-3 and TRBJ2-3; 7 nucleotides align to TRBD2. The germline V gene has CDR1 ENHRY and CDR2 SYGVKD. The length of the CDR3 is 17 residues. The V gene end was trimmed by 10 bases and the J gene end by 0 bases; junction bases not matched to a gene: 16. As DNA, the CDR3 is TGTGCCACTGGCCCTCTCCCCCTAGCGGCCAGCACAGATACGCAGTATTTT. Protein product: CATGPLPLAASTDTQYF.

The chain joins TRBV7-4 to TRBJ2-5, with TRBD2 matching 9 bases. The CDR3 runs 14 residues. Trimming took 6 bases from V and 2 from J; bases not matched to a gene: 4. Germline V lookup: CDR1 SGHVT, CDR2 SQSDAQ. DNA of the CDR3: TGTGCCAGCAGGAAAGGACTAGCGCAAGAGACCCAGTACTTC. This gives the protein CASRKGLAQETQYF.

This clone was seen only once. This chain connects TRBV11-2 to TRBJ2-1, with D maybe TRBD2 (6 bases). The CDR3 length is 15 residues. Germline lookup yields CDR1 SGHAT and CDR2 FQNNGV. The ends were cut back, 1 base at V and 6 bases at J, with 13 bases in the middle. CDR3 in amino acids: CASSLVGGRGNEQFF. The CDR3 bases are TGTGCCAGCAGCTTAGTCGGGGGAAGGGGCAATGAGCAGTTCTTC. The full variable domain, rest sourced from reference TRBV11-2 and TRBJ2-1, is EAGVAQSPRYKIIEKRQSVAFWCNPISGHATLYWYQQILGQGPKLLIQFQNNGVVDDSQLPKDRFSAERLKGVDSTLKIQPAKLEDSAVYLCASSLVGGRGNEQFFGPGTRLTVL.

This sequence joins TRBV11-2 and TRBJ2-7; D is possibly TRBD2 (6 bases). Trimming took 3 bases from V and 2 from J, leaving 11 bases between them. CDR1 is SGHAT, CDR2 FQNNGV, per germline. There are 14 residues in the CDR3. The CDR3 is CASSFGGGTYEQYF. The DNA of the CDR3 is TGTGCCAGCAGCTTTGGTGGGGGGACCTACGAGCAGTACTTC.

This rearrangement joins TRBV27 to TRBJ1-2, with TRBD1 matching over 9 bases. This CDR3 has 14 residues. Germline loops: CDR1 MNHEY, CDR2 SMNVEV (reference sequence). V trimming: 7 bases; J trimming: 1 base; junction bases outside the gene matches: 4. This chain's CDR3 is CASKDRGGNYGYTF. In DNA form, the CDR3 reads TGTGCCAGCAAGGACAGGGGAGGTAACTATGGCTACACCTTC.

In this sample, this clone turned up a few times. The chain has TRBV4-1 and TRBJ2-1; D is possibly TRBD2 (5 bases). Per the germline V gene, CDR1 is MGHRA and CDR2 is YSYEKL. The germline V and J ends were trimmed by 1 base and 1 base, with 8 bases remaining between them. This CDR3 contains 15 residues. CDR3 DNA sequence: TGCGCCAGCAGCCAAGTCGGCGGGTCCTACAATGAGCAGTTCTTC. Encoded protein: CASSQVGGSYNEQFF.

V and J are TRBV21-1 and TRBJ2-4; TRBD1, the D gene given by the table, was not confirmed from the DNA. TRBV21-1 is a recognized pseudogene. The length of the CDR3 is 17 residues. CDR3 DNA sequence: TGTGCCAGCAGCAAAGAGGCGACAGGGCTAGCCAAAAACATTCAGTACTTC. Translating gives CASSKEATGLAKNIQYF.

The rearrangement uses TRBV27 and TRBJ1-6; D might be TRBD1 (5 bases). V was clipped by 2 bases and J by 7 bases, with 9 bases between them. CDR3 length: 14 residues. Germline CDR1 reads MNHEY; CDR2 reads SMNVEV (reference sequence). As DNA, the CDR3 is TGTGCCAGCAGTTTACAGGGCTGGAATTCACCCCTCCACTTT. Its protein is CASSLQGWNSPLHF.

The J gene is TRBJ2-7, the V gene TRBV7-2; maybe TRBD2 (5 bases). CDR1 is SGHTA, CDR2 FQGNSA, per germline. Trimming shortened V by 2 bases and J by 3 bases, and 11 bases separated the two germline ends. This CDR3 spans 14 amino acids. The CDR3 bases are TGTGCCAGCAGCTTAACCCTAGGAGGCTACGAGCAGTACTTC. As protein: CASSLTLGGYEQYF.

The chain has TRBV4-3 and TRBJ1-4; 7 nucleotides align to TRBD1. Germline V gene data show CDR1 as LGHNA and CDR2 as YSLEER. The CDR3 covers 14 residues. The V and J ends lost 6 bases and 5 bases, in that order; junction bases with no gene match: 6. The CDR3 here is CASSLEDRNEKLFF. The CDR3 bases are TGCGCCAGCAGTCTTGAGGACAGGAATGAAAAACTGTTTTTT.

The chain carries TRBV7-3 and TRBJ2-1; tentatively, D is TRBD1 (5 bases). The germline V gene encodes CDR1 SGHTA and CDR2 FQGTGA. This CDR3 has 13 residues. Trimming removed 1 base from V and 7 bases from J, with 8 bases in between. The CDR3 DNA reads TGTGCCAGCAGCTTAAGCAGGGTTAATGAGCAGTTCTTC. Translating gives CASSLSRVNEQFF.

CDR3 amino acids: CASSEWTENTGELFF. The CDR3 DNA reads as TGCGCCAGCAGTGAGTGGACAGAGAACACCGGGGAGCTGTTTTTT. The rearrangement joins TRBV10-2 to TRBJ2-2; D is possibly TRBD1 (6 bases). The CDR3 consists of 15 residues. V gave up 1 base and J gave up 1 base, with 7 bases separating them. The germline V gene has CDR1 WSHSY and CDR2 SAAADI.

V and J are TRBV2 and TRBJ2-7, with a tentative D call TRBD1 (6 bases). V was clipped by 3 bases and J by 1 base, with 13 bases between them. This CDR3 has 15 residues. Germline CDR1 SNHLY, CDR2 FYNNEI. The CDR3 here is CASSEGAGLSYEQYF. CDR3 bases: TGTGCCAGCAGTGAGGGGGCAGGACTTTCCTACGAGCAGTACTTC.

The V call is TRBV5-1, the J call TRBJ2-7; the D is unclear. V gave up 6 bases and J gave up 3 bases, with 13 bases separating them. CDR1 is SGHRS, CDR2 YFSETQ, per germline. The CDR3 totals 13 residues. Written as DNA, the CDR3 is TGCGCCAGCACCTCCCCTGAGCTCTACGAGCAGTACTTC. It is translated as CASTSPELYEQYF. Complete variable domain (other parts from reference TRBV5-1 and TRBJ2-7): KAGVTQTPRYLIKTRGQQVTLSCSPISGHRSVSWYQQTPGQGLQFLFEYFSETQRNKGNFPGRFSGRQFSNSRSEMNVSTLELGDSALYLCASTSPELYEQYFGPGTRLTVT.

V and J are TRBV2 and TRBJ2-7; D is perhaps TRBD1 (5 bases). Germline-derived CDR1 and CDR2 are SNHLY and FYNNEI. The CDR3 extends over 13 amino acids. Trimming stripped 8 bases from V and 4 bases from J, with 15 bases between. CDR3 DNA: TGTGCCAGCGTGGACAATCTATCTTACGAGCAGTACGTC. This codes for CASVDNLSYEQYV.

V and J are TRBV2 and TRBJ1-2; 7 bases are shared with TRBD1. V trimming: 4 bases; J trimming: 5 bases; junction bases outside the gene matches: 7. The CDR3 has 14 residues. CDR1 is SNHLY, CDR2 FYNNEI, per germline. The CDR3 region is CASSGTGGGYGYTF. The CDR3 DNA follows: TGTGCCAGCAGTGGGACAGGCGGGGGGTATGGCTACACCTTC. The whole variable domain, filled in from reference TRBV2 and TRBJ1-2, reads EPEVTQTPSHQVTQMGQEVILRCVPISNHLYFYWYRQILGQKVEFLVSFYNNEISEKSEIFDDQFSVERPDGSNFTLKIRSTKLEDSAMYFCASSGTGGGYGYTFGSGTRLTVV.